This T cell receptor beta chain was retrieved from a study of cytomegalovirus exposure and HLA in healthy donors. Germline V gene sequence: CDR1 MNHNY, CDR2 SVGAGI (reference sequence). The CDR3 loop spans 15 amino acids. V lost 2 bases to trimming and J lost 5 bases, with 13 bases between them. The primer mix had 60 Vbeta and 13 Jbeta primers. Using immunoSEQ multiplex PCR, the repertoire was profiled, and TCRdb retains in-frame clones only, with some absent. The sample includes some 170,000 clones, roughly 76% seen only once; the top ten take roughly 4.4%. This clone showed up just a few times. Antigen unknown. Study-wide results and limits: TCR beta V- and J-gene trimming was later associated with a missense DCLRE1C variant. With DRB1 most and HLA-C fewest, TCR association rates differed between HLA loci in a later analysis. Most of the TCR beta V segments (in an earlier analysis) were productive either about 87% or about 30% of the time. Roughly uniform depth of sequencing across donors was assumed in presence/absence analyses.

The V call is TRBV6-6, the J call TRBJ2-1, with a tentative D call TRBD2 (5 bases). Material for sequencing was PBMCs. The clonotype originates from a woman aged 18-35 years in good health and CMV-seropositive. CDR3 residues: CASSYNVRRDNEQFF. For the CDR3, the DNA is TGTGCCAGCAGTTACAATGTGCGGCGGGACAATGAGCAGTTCTTC.